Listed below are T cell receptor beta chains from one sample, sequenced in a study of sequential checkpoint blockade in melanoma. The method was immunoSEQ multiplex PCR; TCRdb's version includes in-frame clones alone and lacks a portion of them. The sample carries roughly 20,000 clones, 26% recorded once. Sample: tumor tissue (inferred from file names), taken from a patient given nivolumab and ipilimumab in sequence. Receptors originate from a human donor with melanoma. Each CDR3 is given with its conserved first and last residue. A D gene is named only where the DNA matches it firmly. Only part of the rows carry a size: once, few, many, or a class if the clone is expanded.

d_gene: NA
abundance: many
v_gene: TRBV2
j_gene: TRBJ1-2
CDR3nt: TGTGCCAGCAGCCGGTCCACAGGGTATGGGGGCTACACCTTC
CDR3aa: CASSRSTGYGGYTF

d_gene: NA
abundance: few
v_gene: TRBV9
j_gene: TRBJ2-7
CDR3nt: TGTGCCAGCAGTGATGGGGGGAGGAACTCCTACGAGCAGTACTTC
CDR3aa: CASSDGGRNSYEQYF

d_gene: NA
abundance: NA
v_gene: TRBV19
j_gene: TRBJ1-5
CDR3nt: TGTGCCAGTAGTATAGTACAGGGCAGCAATCAGCCCCAGCATTTT
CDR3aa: CASSIVQGSNQPQHF

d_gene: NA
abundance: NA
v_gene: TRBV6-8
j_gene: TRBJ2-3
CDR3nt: TGTGCCATCAAACGGGAAGGGGTCTCAGATACGCAGTATTTT
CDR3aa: CAIKREGVSDTQYF

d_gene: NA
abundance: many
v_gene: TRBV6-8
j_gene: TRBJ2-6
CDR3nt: TGTGCCAGCAGTCCCCAGGGAGCCTCTGGGGCCAACGTCCTGACTTTC
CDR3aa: CASSPQGASGANVLTF

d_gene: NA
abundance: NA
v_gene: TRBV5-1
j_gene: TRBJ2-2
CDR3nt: TGCGCCAGCAGAAAATCTTCCCAGCCTAACACCGGGGAGCTGTTTTTT
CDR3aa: CASRKSSQPNTGELFF

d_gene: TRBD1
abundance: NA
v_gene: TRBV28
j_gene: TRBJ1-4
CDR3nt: TGTGCCAGCAGGGCGGGACAGGGAGGCGAAAAACTGTTTTTT
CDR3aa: CASRAGQGGEKLFF

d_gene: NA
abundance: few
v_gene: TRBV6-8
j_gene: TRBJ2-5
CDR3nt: TGTGCCAGCAGATTACAGGGAAAAGAGACCCAGTACTTC
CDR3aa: CASRLQGKETQYF

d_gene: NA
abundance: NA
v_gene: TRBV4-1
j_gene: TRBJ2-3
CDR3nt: TGCGCCAGCAGCTCACCGACCCCTAGCCAGTATTTT
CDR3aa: CASSSPTPSQYF

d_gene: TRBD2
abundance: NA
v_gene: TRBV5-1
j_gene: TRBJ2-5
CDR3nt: TGCGCCAGCAGCTTGGGTGGACTAGCGGGGGCCCAAGAGACCCAGTACTTC
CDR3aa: CASSLGGLAGAQETQYF

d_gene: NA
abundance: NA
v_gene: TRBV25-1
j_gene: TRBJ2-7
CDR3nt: TGTGCCAGCAGTCCTATGGGTTACGAGCAGTACTTC
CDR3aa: CASSPMGYEQYF

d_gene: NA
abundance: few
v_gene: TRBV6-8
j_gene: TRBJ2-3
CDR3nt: TGTGCCATCAAGCCGAAGGGAGTAGCAGATACGCAGTATTTT
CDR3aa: CAIKPKGVADTQYF

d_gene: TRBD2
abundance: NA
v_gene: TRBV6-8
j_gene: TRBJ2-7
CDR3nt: TGTGCCAGCAGTCGCCTTGGGGGGGTCTCCTACGAGCAGTACTTC
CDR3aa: CASSRLGGVSYEQYF

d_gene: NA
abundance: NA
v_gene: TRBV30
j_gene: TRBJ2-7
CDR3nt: TGTGCCTGGAGTTCAGGGTTTTACGAGCAGTACTTC
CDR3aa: CAWSSGFYEQYF

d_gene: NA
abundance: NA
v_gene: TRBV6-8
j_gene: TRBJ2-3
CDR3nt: TGTGCCAGCAGTTACGTGGGGAGCACAGATACGCAGTATTTT
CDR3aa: CASSYVGSTDTQYF

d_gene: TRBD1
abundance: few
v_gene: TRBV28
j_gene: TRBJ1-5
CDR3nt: TGTGCCAGCACCCTAACCGGGACAGGCATAACGGCCCAGCATTTT
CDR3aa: CASTLTGTGITAQHF

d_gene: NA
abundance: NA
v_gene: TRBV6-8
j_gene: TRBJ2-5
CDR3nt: TGTGCCCCCCTGATTCTTGGGGGCCAAGAGACCCAGTACTTC
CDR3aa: CAPLILGGQETQYF

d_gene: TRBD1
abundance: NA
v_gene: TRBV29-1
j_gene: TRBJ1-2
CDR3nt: TGCAGCGCACAGGACAGGGACGACGGCTACACCTTC
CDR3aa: CSAQDRDDGYTF

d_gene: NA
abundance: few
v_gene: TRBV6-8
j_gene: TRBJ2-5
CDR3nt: TGTGCCAGCAGTTACGTTAGGGGTCAAGAGACCCAGTACTTC
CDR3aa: CASSYVRGQETQYF

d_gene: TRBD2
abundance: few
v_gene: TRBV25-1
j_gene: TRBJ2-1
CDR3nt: TGTGCCAGCACCTCACTAGCGGGAGGGCCCGGTCGGCAGTTCTTC
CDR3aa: CASTSLAGGPGRQFF

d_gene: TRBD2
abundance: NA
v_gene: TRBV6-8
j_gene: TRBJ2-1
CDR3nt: TGTGCCAGCAGTCCCTCGGGGGGGTACAATGAGCAGTTCTTC
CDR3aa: CASSPSGGYNEQFF

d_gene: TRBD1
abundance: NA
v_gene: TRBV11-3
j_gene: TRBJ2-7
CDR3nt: TGTGCCAGCAGCGCGACAGGGAGTAAGCTAGGAGTCCACGAGCAGTACTTC
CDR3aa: CASSATGSKLGVHEQYF

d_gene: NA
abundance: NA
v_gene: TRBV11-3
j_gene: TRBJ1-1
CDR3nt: TGTGCCAGCAGCTTAAATGCATTTAACACTGAAGCTTTCTTT
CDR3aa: CASSLNAFNTEAFF

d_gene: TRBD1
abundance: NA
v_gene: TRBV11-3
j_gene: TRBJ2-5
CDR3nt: TGTGCCAGCAGCTTGAAGGGGGCGCCACAAGAGACCCAGTACTTC
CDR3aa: CASSLKGAPQETQYF

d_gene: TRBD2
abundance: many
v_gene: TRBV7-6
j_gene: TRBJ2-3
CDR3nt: TGTGCCACTCGATCGGGAGGTCCTGTCGCAGATACGCAGTATTTT
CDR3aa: CATRSGGPVADTQYF

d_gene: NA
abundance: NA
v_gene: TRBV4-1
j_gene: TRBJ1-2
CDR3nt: TGCGCCAGCAGCCAAGAGGGCGTTGGACAGTATGGCTACACCTTC
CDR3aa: CASSQEGVGQYGYTF

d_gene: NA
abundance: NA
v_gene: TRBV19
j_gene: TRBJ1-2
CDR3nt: TGTGCCAGTACCGAACGAAGCCGATCAGGGATGAACTACACCTTC
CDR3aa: CASTERSRSGMNYTF

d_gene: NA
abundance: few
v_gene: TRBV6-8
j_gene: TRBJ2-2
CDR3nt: TGTGCCAGCAGCGCCTCGGACACCGGGGAGCTGTTTTTT
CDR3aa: CASSASDTGELFF

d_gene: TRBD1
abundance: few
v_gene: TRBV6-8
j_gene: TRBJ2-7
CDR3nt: TGTGCCAGCAGTCCGGCGACAGGGGGCATGGAGCAGTACTTC
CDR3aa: CASSPATGGMEQYF

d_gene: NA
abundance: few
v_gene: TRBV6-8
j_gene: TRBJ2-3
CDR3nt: TGTGCCATCACATTTTCTGCGGGTGCAGATACGCAGTATTTT
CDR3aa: CAITFSAGADTQYF

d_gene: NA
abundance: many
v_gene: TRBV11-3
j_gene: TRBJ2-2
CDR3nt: TGTGCCAGCAGCCTTCCGACAGTCACCGGGGAGCTGTTTTTT
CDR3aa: CASSLPTVTGELFF

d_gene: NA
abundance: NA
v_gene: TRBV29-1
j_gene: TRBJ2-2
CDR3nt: TGCAGCGTTGGTTCGCGGGATGGCACCGGGGAGCTGTTTTTT
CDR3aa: CSVGSRDGTGELFF

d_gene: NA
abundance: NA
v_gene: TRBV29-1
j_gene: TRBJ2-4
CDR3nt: TGCAGCGTTGCCGAACAGGGTAACGACATTCAGTACTTC
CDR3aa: CSVAEQGNDIQYF

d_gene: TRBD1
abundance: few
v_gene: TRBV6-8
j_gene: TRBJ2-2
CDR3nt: TGTGCCAGCAGGCGGACAGGGGACACCGGGGAGCTGTTTTTT
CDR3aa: CASRRTGDTGELFF

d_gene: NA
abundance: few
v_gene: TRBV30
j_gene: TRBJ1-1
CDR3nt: TGTGCCTGGAGTGGATCTAGGATCACAGGCTCGAACACTGAAGCTTTCTTT
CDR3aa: CAWSGSRITGSNTEAFF

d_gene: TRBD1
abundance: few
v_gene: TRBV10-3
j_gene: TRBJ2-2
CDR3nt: TGTGCCAGCTCCGGACAGGGTGGCGGGGAGCTGTTTTTT
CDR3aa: CASSGQGGGELFF